The clone carrying this TCR beta chain was recorded at least ten times. Its matching antigen is unknown. The time point denotes: sample taken at primary tumor resection. Untreated early-stage non-small cell lung cancer patients, approximately 76 in total, were the donors. Whole RNA obtained from tumor, nontumor lung or frozen PBMC underwent sequencing without sorting. TCRdb analysed the 5' RACE reads with MiXCR anew, one entry per CDR3 protein. The top ten clones hold about 18% of a sample with roughly 10,000 distinct CDR3 sequences, approximately 8% of them seen once. The data belong to a study of spatial heterogeneity in lung cancer. Study findings and constraints: Tumor T-cell coverage was an estimated 7% or so for alpha and roughly 12% for beta chains. Within tumors, counts of expanded alpha and beta TCRs tracked tumor mutation counts.

The V and J ends lost 3 bases and 1 base respectively, with 10 bases between them. CDR3 length: 14 residues. Germline CDR1 reads SGHAT; CDR2 reads FQNNGV. The source is a male donor with early-stage non-small cell lung cancer. The sample in question was lung tumor tissue, obtained at surgery. This chain connects TRBV11-2 to TRBJ2-7; D assignment may be TRBD1 or TRBD2 (5 bases each). The CDR3 nucleotides read TGTGCCAGCAGCTTTACGGGACCTTCCTACGAGCAGTACTTC. Amino acid sequence: CASSFTGPSYEQYF.